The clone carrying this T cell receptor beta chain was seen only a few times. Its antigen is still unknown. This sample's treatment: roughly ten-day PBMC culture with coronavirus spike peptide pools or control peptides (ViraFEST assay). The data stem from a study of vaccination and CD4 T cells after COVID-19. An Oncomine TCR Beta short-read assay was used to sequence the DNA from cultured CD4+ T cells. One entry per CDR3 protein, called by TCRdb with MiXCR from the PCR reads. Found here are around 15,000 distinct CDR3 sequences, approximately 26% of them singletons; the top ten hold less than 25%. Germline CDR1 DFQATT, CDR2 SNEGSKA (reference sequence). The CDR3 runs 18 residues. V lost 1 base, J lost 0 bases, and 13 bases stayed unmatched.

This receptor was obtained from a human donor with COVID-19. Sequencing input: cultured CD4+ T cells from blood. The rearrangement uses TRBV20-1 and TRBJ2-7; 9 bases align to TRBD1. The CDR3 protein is CSARALTGTGRASYEQYF. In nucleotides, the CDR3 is TGCAGTGCTAGAGCCCTCACCGGGACAGGGAGGGCCTCCTACGAGCAGTACTTC.